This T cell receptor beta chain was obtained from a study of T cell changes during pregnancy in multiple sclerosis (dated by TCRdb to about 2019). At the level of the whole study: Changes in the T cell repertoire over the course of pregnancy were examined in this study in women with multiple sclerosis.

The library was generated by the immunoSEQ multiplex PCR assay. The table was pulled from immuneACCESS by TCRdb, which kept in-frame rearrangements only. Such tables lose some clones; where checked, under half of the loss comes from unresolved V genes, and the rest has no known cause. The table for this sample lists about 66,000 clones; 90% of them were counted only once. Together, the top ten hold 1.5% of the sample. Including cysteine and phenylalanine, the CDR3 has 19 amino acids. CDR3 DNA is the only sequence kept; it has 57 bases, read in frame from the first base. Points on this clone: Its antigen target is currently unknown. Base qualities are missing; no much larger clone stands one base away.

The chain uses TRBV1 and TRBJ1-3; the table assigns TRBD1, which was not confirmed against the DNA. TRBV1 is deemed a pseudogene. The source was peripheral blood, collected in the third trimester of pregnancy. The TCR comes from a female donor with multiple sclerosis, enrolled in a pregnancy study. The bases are TGCACCAGCCGACTCAGGACAGGAACCGTCTGTATTTCTGGAAACACCATATATTTT. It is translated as CTSRLRTGTVCISGNTIYF.